Shown below are 17 T cell receptor beta chains from a single sample sequenced in a study of blood T cell repertoires in COVID-19. Assay used: immunoSEQ multiplex PCR; TCRdb lists only in-frame clones, some missing. Counted here are about 260,000 clones, around 87% occurring once; the ten biggest clones make up about 2.5%. The source material was peripheral blood. The origin of the receptors is a woman aged 50 to 65 with acute or convalescent COVID-19.

The chain is built from TRBV27 and TRBJ1-6; D is uncertain. CDR1 and CDR2 from the germline V gene are MNHEY and SMNVEV (reference sequence). This CDR3 has 16 residues. V gave up 3 bases and J gave up 0 bases, with 9 bases separating them. In DNA form, the CDR3 reads TGTGCCAGCAGTTTTCAGTGGAGCTCCTATAATTCACCCCTCCACTTT. Translated: CASSFQWSSYNSPLHF.

The chain couples TRBV12-3 or TRBV12-4 to TRBJ1-1; 8 bases line up with TRBD1. The CDR3 spans 12 residues. Trimming took 6 bases from V and 11 from J; bases not matched to a gene: 8. In DNA form, the CDR3 reads TGTGCCAGCAGCCTTGACAGGGGAGATGCTTTCTTT. It encodes CASSLDRGDAFF.

The chain uses TRBV7-9 and TRBJ1-4; D unclear. This CDR3 has 14 residues. The germline gives CDR1 SEHNR, CDR2 FQNEAQ (reference sequence). V lost 2 bases, J lost 8 bases, and 12 bases lay in between. This chain's CDR3 is CASSLIREREKLFF. Written as DNA, the CDR3 is TGTGCCAGCAGCTTAATCCGGGAGAGGGAAAAACTGTTTTTT.

The chain uses TRBV18 and TRBJ1-4; 8 positions match TRBD1. This CDR3 is 16 amino acids long. Germline values: CDR1 KGHSH, CDR2 LQKENI. V lost 2 bases to trimming and J lost 5 bases; unmatched junction nucleotides: 7. As DNA, the CDR3 is TGTGCCAGCTCACCAAGCACAAGGACAGGGAATGAAAAACTGTTTTTT. This encodes CASSPSTRTGNEKLFF.

J is TRBJ1-1 and V is TRBV6-1; the D is unclear. Trimming pared 2 bases from V and 6 bases from J, leaving 7 bases between. Germline V CDR1 and CDR2: MNHNS, SASEGT. The CDR3 sequence is 12 residues long. The CDR3 DNA is TGTGCCAGCAGTGAAAGCGGGGCTGAAGCTTTCTTT. This translates into CASSESGAEAFF.

The chain links TRBV18 to TRBJ2-2; D gene unclear. Trimming left V 8 bases short and J 4 bases short, with 20 bases between. This CDR3 is 16 amino acids long. Germline CDR1 and CDR2: KGHSH and LQKENI. CDR3 nucleotides: TGTGCCAGCCCGAAAGGTGGGCAGGCCAGCACCGGGGAGCTGTTTTTT. Its translation is CASPKGGQASTGELFF.

V gene TRBV19 combines with J gene TRBJ1-2, with D maybe TRBD1 (5 bases). Trimming shortened V by 7 bases and J by 4 bases, and 16 bases separated the two germline ends. CDR1 is LNHDA, CDR2 SQIVND, per germline (reference sequence). The CDR3 covers 14 residues. CDR3 nucleotides: TGTGCCAGTACCCAGGAGGGGTTATTCTATGGCTACACCTTC. This gives the protein CASTQEGLFYGYTF. The full variable domain, its missing parts supplied by reference TRBV19 and TRBJ1-2, is DGGITQSPKYLFRKEGQNVTLSCEQNLNHDAMYWYRQDPGQGLRLIYYSQIVNDFQKGDIAEGYSVSREKKESFPLTVTSAQKNPTAFYLCASTQEGLFYGYTFGSGTRLTVV.

The gene calls are TRBV4-2 and TRBJ1-1; D is unresolved. The CDR3 sequence is 17 residues long. The V gene lost 0 bases and the J gene lost 0 bases, with 14 bases spanning the gap. Looked up from germline, CDR1 is LGHNA and CDR2 is YNFKEQ. CDR3 DNA sequence: TGTGCCAGCAGCCAAGAGGTCGAGTGGACTTTGAACACTGAAGCTTTCTTT. It encodes CASSQEVEWTLNTEAFF.

The table lists this clone with a few counts. The chain couples TRBV7-2 to TRBJ2-1, with TRBD2 identical over 9 bases. The germline V gene has CDR1 SGHTA and CDR2 FQGNSA. With 0 bases clipped from V and 7 bases from J, the junction kept 7 bases outside the gene matches. The CDR3 has 16 amino acids. The CDR3 here is CASSLAFLAGTNEQFF. CDR3 coding DNA: TGTGCCAGCAGCTTAGCTTTCCTAGCGGGGACGAATGAGCAGTTCTTC.

This chain connects TRBV18 to TRBJ1-5; 9 bases are a match to TRBD1. The CDR3 totals 18 residues. The V gene end was trimmed by 3 bases and the J gene end by 1 base; junction bases not matched to a gene: 10. Looked up from germline, CDR1 is KGHSH and CDR2 is LQKENI. The CDR3 nucleotides are TGTGCCAGCTCACCCACGGGACAGGGTTTAAGGAGCAATCAGCCCCAGCATTTT. Its translation is CASSPTGQGLRSNQPQHF.

This chain uses TRBV5-1 with TRBJ1-2; no clear D. The V end was cut by 0 bases, the J end by 10 bases, with 10 bases between. Germline values: CDR1 SGHRS, CDR2 YFSETQ. CDR3 length: 12 amino acids. DNA for the CDR3: TGCGCCAGCAGCTTGGCTGAACAGAACTACACCTTC. Its protein product is CASSLAEQNYTF.

The V gene is TRBV6-1, the J gene TRBJ1-2, with TRBD1 matching over 7 bases. After removal of 2 bases from V and 4 bases from J, the junction contained 10 bases not matched to a gene. From germline, CDR1 is MNHNS and CDR2 SASEGT. The CDR3 is 16 amino acids. The CDR3 nucleotides are TGTGCCAGCAGTGAATCTATCGAGGGGGACAGCTATGGCTACACCTTC. The encoded protein is CASSESIEGDSYGYTF.

The rearrangement joins TRBV4-2 to TRBJ1-3; TRBD1 is a possible D gene (5 bases). The germline gives CDR1 LGHNA, CDR2 YNFKEQ. The CDR3 is 15 residues long. Trimming pared 6 bases from V and 1 base from J, leaving 13 bases between. CDR3 sequence reads: CASSRRGESGNTIYF. In nucleotides, the CDR3 is TGTGCCAGCAGTCGAAGGGGCGAGTCTGGAAACACCATATATTTT.

The chain couples TRBV27 to TRBJ1-2, with TRBD1 as a possible D gene (6 bases). The V and J ends lost 4 bases and 4 bases respectively, with 19 bases between them. The length of the CDR3 is 16 residues. Germline CDR1 and CDR2: MNHEY and SMNVEV (reference sequence). CDR3 DNA sequence: TGTGCCAGCAGTTCCCTTACAGGGAGTCGGATCTATGGCTACACCTTC. This codes for CASSSLTGSRIYGYTF.

The rearrangement links TRBV7-3 to TRBJ1-3; D unclear. This CDR3 is 13 amino acids long. Trimming shortened V by 4 bases and J by 2 bases, and 6 bases separated the two germline ends. Germline V gene data show CDR1 as SGHTA and CDR2 as FQGTGA. CDR3 region: CASSSSPGNTIYF. The CDR3 DNA is TGTGCCAGCAGCTCCAGTCCTGGAAACACCATATATTTT. Together with reference TRBV7-3 and TRBJ1-3, the CDR3 gives the full variable domain: GAGVSQTPSNKVTEKGKYVELRCDPISGHTALYWYRQSLGQGPEFLIYFQGTGAADDSGLPNDRFFAVRPEGSVSTLKIQRTERGDSAVYLCASSSSPGNTIYFGEGSWLTVV.

This sequence joins TRBV5-4 and TRBJ1-6; 7 nucleotides line up with TRBD1. Per the germline V gene, CDR1 is SGHNT and CDR2 is YYREEE (reference sequence). The CDR3 length is 14 residues. Losses at the gene ends were 4 bases for V and 7 bases for J; bases not matched to a gene: 5. The CDR3 sequence is CASSRDSQNSPLHF. The CDR3 DNA reads as TGTGCCAGCAGCCGGGACAGCCAAAATTCACCCCTCCACTTT.

The rearrangement uses TRBV24-1 and TRBJ1-1; the D is unclear. Per germline, CDR1 KGHDR and CDR2 SFDVKD. The CDR3 runs 13 residues. Deletions cut 9 bases from V and 1 base from J, with 11 bases between. The CDR3 DNA follows: TGTGCCACCGCGGGAGGAACGAACACTGAAGCTTTCTTT. Translating it yields CATAGGTNTEAFF.